Listed here are 28 T cell receptor beta chains from one sample, sequenced in a study of CD8 T cells in Susac syndrome. RNA totalling 0.5 to 1 ug underwent reverse transcription with random hexamers. Each CDR3 protein is one row after TCRdb ran MiXCR on the immunoSEQ multiplex PCR reads. The sample includes some 70,000 distinct CDR3 sequences, over 85% seen only once; the top ten take 0.5% to 0.6%. Sequencing was done on a sample of CD8+ T cells from PBMCs. Every receptor here comes from a human donor with multiple sclerosis.

This clonotype was picked up one time. The chain couples TRBV7-9 to TRBJ2-5, with D possibly being TRBD2 (5 bases). Trimming pared 10 bases from V and 0 bases from J, leaving 12 bases between. The germline V gene encodes CDR1 SEHNR and CDR2 FQNEAQ (reference sequence). The CDR3 totals 13 residues. CDR3 sequence (DNA): TGTGCCACCCTCCCGGGGAACCAAGAGACCCAGTACTTC. This sequence encodes CATLPGNQETQYF.

The chain combines TRBV11-3 with TRBJ2-5; D is uncertain. V shed 4 bases and J shed 5 bases, with 11 bases lying between them. Looked up from germline, CDR1 is SGHNT and CDR2 is YENEEA. The CDR3 spans 13 residues. This CDR3 is CASSSWGSETQYF. The CDR3 coding sequence is TGTGCCAGCAGCTCCTGGGGATCGGAGACCCAGTACTTC.

This clonotype appeared once. The V call is TRBV20-1, the J call TRBJ2-3; a weak D match, TRBD2 (6 bases). The germline CDR1 and CDR2 sequences are DFQATT and SNEGSKA (reference sequence). With 0 bases removed from V and 0 bases from J, the gap between germline ends came to 16 bases. The CDR3 runs 17 residues. The DNA of the CDR3 is TGCAGTGCTAGAGACCTAGGGACTGTTGTGAGCACAGATACGCAGTATTTT. Protein: CSARDLGTVVSTDTQYF.

This chain links TRBV18 with TRBJ2-7; D may match TRBD1 or TRBD2 (5 bases each). From germline, CDR1 is KGHSH and CDR2 LQKENI. V was clipped by 2 bases and J by 0 bases, with 8 bases between them. The CDR3 is made up of 14 amino acids. CDR3 in DNA: TGTGCCAGCTCACCAGGGGACGGCTCCTACGAGCAGTACTTC. It specifies CASSPGDGSYEQYF.

This clonotype was recorded a few times. This sequence joins TRBV6-1 and TRBJ1-5; tentative D call: TRBD1 (6 bases). V was clipped by 9 bases and J by 3 bases, with 9 bases between them. CDR3 size: 12 residues. CDR1 MNHNS and CDR2 SASEGT come from the germline V gene. This CDR3 reads CASGDNNQPQHF. Here the CDR3 DNA reads TGTGCCAGTGGGGACAACAATCAGCCCCAGCATTTT.

The CDR3 coding sequence is TGTGCCAGCAGCTTATCCGGTAACTCCTACAATGAGCAGTTCTTC. This codes for CASSLSGNSYNEQFF. The V call is TRBV7-8, the J call TRBJ2-1; D is unresolved. CDR1 and CDR2 from the germline V gene are SGHVS and FQNEAQ. Trimming removed 2 bases from V and 0 bases from J, with 8 bases in between. This CDR3 is 15 amino acids long. Full variable domain (remainder filled in from reference TRBV7-8 and TRBJ2-1): GAGVSQSPRYKVAKRGQDVALRCDPISGHVSLFWYQQALGQGPEFLTYFQNEAQLDKSGLPSDRFFAERPEGSVSTLKIQRTQQEDSAVYLCASSLSGNSYNEQFFGPGTRLTVL.

This clonotype was seen a single time. The gene calls are TRBV19 and TRBJ2-5, with 7 bases matching TRBD2. CDR3 length: 12 residues. Germline CDR1 is LNHDA and CDR2 is SQIVND (reference sequence). Trimming removed 7 bases from V and 4 bases from J; junction bases left unmatched: 3. This CDR3 is CASTSGTETQYF. The CDR3 nucleotides read TGTGCCAGTACCAGCGGGACAGAGACCCAGTACTTC.

This chain links TRBV7-9 with TRBJ2-1, with no clear D. The CDR3 is 14 residues long. CDR1 is SEHNR and CDR2 is FQNEAQ in the germline V gene (reference sequence). The V gene lost 5 bases and the J gene lost 6 bases, with 14 bases spanning the gap. The CDR3 region has the DNA TGTGCCAGCAGCCCCTCGGTTGGACCCAATGAGCAGTTCTTC. It is translated as CASSPSVGPNEQFF.

The chain is built from TRBV7-3 and TRBJ2-4; D could derive from TRBD1 or TRBD2 (5 bases each). Germline CDR1 and CDR2: SGHTA and FQGTGA. The V and J ends lost 5 bases and 6 bases respectively, with 8 bases between them. The CDR3 totals 12 residues. Written as DNA, the CDR3 is TGTGCCAGCAGCCCTGGGGGAAACATTCAGTACTTC. Its translation is CASSPGGNIQYF.

CDR3 in amino acids: CSAPGLAGGPYEQYF. CDR3 nucleotide sequence: TGCAGTGCCCCGGGACTAGCGGGAGGGCCTTACGAGCAGTACTTC. The chain employs TRBV20-1 and TRBJ2-7, with TRBD2 matching over 16 bases. V was clipped by 6 bases and J by 4 bases; unmatched bases: 6. The germline gives CDR1 DFQATT, CDR2 SNEGSKA (reference sequence). The CDR3 loop spans 15 amino acids.

This clonotype has only one observation. V is TRBV27 and J is TRBJ2-5, with TRBD2 as a possible D gene (5 bases). CDR3 size: 13 residues. Germline values: CDR1 MNHEY, CDR2 SMNVEV (reference sequence). V lost 6 bases and J 6 bases, leaving 14 bases between the germline ends. The CDR3 here is CASRSLGGQTQYF. CDR3 DNA: TGTGCCAGCAGGTCTCTCGGCGGGCAGACCCAGTACTTC.

This clonotype was picked up one time. The genes are TRBV7-9 and TRBJ1-1; D unresolved. The CDR3 consists of 13 residues. Germline V lookup: CDR1 SEHNR, CDR2 FQNEAQ (reference sequence). V was shortened by 5 bases and J by 1 base, with 8 bases between the two germline ends. CDR3 bases: TGTGCCAGCAGCCTTCTCACGAACACTGAAGCTTTCTTT. It specifies CASSLLTNTEAFF.

CDR3 in DNA: TGTGCCAGTAGGGAGGGTGTGGGTCAGCCCCAGCATTTT. This gives the protein CASREGVGQPQHF. V usage is TRBV19 and J usage is TRBJ1-5; no clear D. Germline-derived CDR1 and CDR2 are LNHDA and SQIVND (reference sequence). The CDR3 sequence is 13 residues long. V was shortened by 6 bases and J by 6 bases, with 12 bases between the two germline ends.

This sequence joins TRBV4-1 and TRBJ2-5; 9 nucleotides match TRBD1. This CDR3 is built from 14 residues. Trimming removed 1 base from V and 3 bases from J; junction bases left unmatched: 0. Germline assignment: CDR1 MGHRA and CDR2 YSYEKL. CDR3 residues: CASSQGQGEETQYF. The CDR3 DNA follows: TGCGCCAGCAGCCAAGGACAGGGGGAAGAGACCCAGTACTTC.

The J gene is TRBJ2-3, the V gene TRBV9, with D perhaps being TRBD1 or TRBD2 (6 bases each). The CDR3 loop spans 17 amino acids. The germline gives CDR1 SGDLS, CDR2 YYNGEE. Trimming cost V 3 bases and J 8 bases, with 25 bases left between them. The CDR3 coding sequence is TGTGCCAGCAGCGCTAACCATCGGGGGCCCCGGGACGGTACGCAGTATTTT. It translates to CASSANHRGPRDGTQYF. The variable domain in full, completed from reference TRBV9 and TRBJ2-3, reads DSGVTQTPKHLITATGQRVTLRCSPRSGDLSVYWYQQSLDQGLQFLIQYYNGEERAKGNILERFSAQQFPDLHSELNLSSLELGDSALYFCASSANHRGPRDGTQYFGPGTRLTVL.

V usage is TRBV13 and J usage is TRBJ2-7; D gene ambiguous. The CDR3 sequence is 15 residues long. Trimming stripped 4 bases from V and 3 bases from J, with 16 bases between. In germline, CDR1 is PRHDT, CDR2 FYEKMQ (reference sequence). The CDR3 coding sequence is TGTGCCAGCAGCTCACGAGATAATCCGTTCTACGAGCAGTACTTC. Amino acid sequence: CASSSRDNPFYEQYF. Full variable domain (remainder filled in from reference TRBV13 and TRBJ2-7): AAGVIQSPRHLIKEKRETATLKCYPIPRHDTVYWYQQGPGQDPQFLISFYEKMQSDKGSIPDRFSAQQFSDYHSELNMSSLELGDSALYFCASSSRDNPFYEQYFGPGTRLTVT.

The genes are TRBV20-1 and TRBJ1-1; no reliable D call. V lost 3 bases and J 0 bases, leaving 8 bases between the germline ends. CDR3 size: 13 residues. Looked up from germline, CDR1 is DFQATT and CDR2 is SNEGSKA (reference sequence). CDR3 residues: CSARANMNTEAFF. For the CDR3, the DNA is TGCAGTGCTAGGGCCAATATGAACACTGAAGCTTTCTTT.

The chain uses TRBV4-1 and TRBJ1-1; maybe TRBD1 (5 bases). Germline CDR1 is MGHRA and CDR2 is YSYEKL. CDR3 length: 15 amino acids. The V end was cut by 0 bases, the J end by 4 bases, with 12 bases between. The CDR3 region has the DNA TGCGCCAGCAGCCAAGATCTAGCGAGGGGCACTGAAGCTTTCTTT. It encodes CASSQDLARGTEAFF.

V and J are TRBV27 and TRBJ2-7, with 8 nucleotides matching TRBD2. From germline, CDR1 is MNHEY and CDR2 SMNVEV (reference sequence). Trimming removed 5 bases from V and 0 bases from J; junction bases left unmatched: 9. This CDR3 has 16 residues. The DNA of the CDR3 is TGTGCCAGCAGTCTAACCCCTGGGACTAGCTCCTACGAGCAGTACTTC. It translates to CASSLTPGTSSYEQYF.

The V call is TRBV13, the J call TRBJ2-1; no clear D. Germline V CDR1 and CDR2: PRHDT, FYEKMQ (reference sequence). The CDR3 is made up of 12 amino acids. The ends were cut back, 1 base at V and 4 bases at J, with 2 bases in the middle. CDR3 DNA sequence: TGTGCCAGCAGCTTAGAGTACAATGAGCAGTTCTTC. Translating it yields CASSLEYNEQFF.

This chain links TRBV9 with TRBJ1-1; tentatively, D is TRBD1 (6 bases). Germline CDR1 reads SGDLS; CDR2 reads YYNGEE. V was pared by 1 base and J by 5 bases, with 12 bases between. The CDR3 sequence is 14 residues long. CDR3 loop: CASSVIEGGTEAFF. The CDR3 coding sequence is TGTGCCAGCAGCGTAATTGAGGGGGGAACTGAAGCTTTCTTT.

This clonotype was seen a few times. The chain has TRBV7-3 and TRBJ2-7; 9 bases map to TRBD2. The length of the CDR3 is 13 residues. Germline CDR1 is SGHTA and CDR2 is FQGTGA. J gave up 4 bases and V 2 bases, and 0 bases lay outside the gene matches. The CDR3 DNA reads as TGTGCCAGCAGCTTAGCGGGGGGGTACGAGCAGTACTTC. It is translated as CASSLAGGYEQYF. The whole variable domain, remainder taken from reference TRBV7-3 and TRBJ2-7, is GAGVSQTPSNKVTEKGKYVELRCDPISGHTALYWYRQSLGQGPEFLIYFQGTGAADDSGLPNDRFFAVRPEGSVSTLKIQRTERGDSAVYLCASSLAGGYEQYFGPGTRLTVT.

This chain uses TRBV29-1 with TRBJ2-7; D not certain. Deletions cut 2 bases from V and 4 bases from J, with 9 bases between. Looked up from germline, CDR1 is SQVTM and CDR2 is ANQGSEA. The CDR3 has 12 residues. The DNA of the CDR3 is TGCAGCGTTGAATCGAATAAGTACGAGCAGTACTTC. This codes for CSVESNKYEQYF.

The CDR3 DNA reads TGTGCCAGCAGCCATCTAGCGCACAATGAGCAGTTCTTC. It encodes CASSHLAHNEQFF. The chain uses TRBV14 and TRBJ2-1; D is possibly TRBD2 (6 bases). V was cut by 3 bases and J by 5 bases, with 8 bases left in between. CDR1 is SGHDN and CDR2 is FVKESK in the germline V gene. The CDR3 is made up of 13 amino acids. Full variable domain (missing parts from reference TRBV14 and TRBJ2-1): EAGVTQFPSHSVIEKGQTVTLRCDPISGHDNLYWYRRVMGKEIKFLLHFVKESKQDESGMPNNRFLAERTGGTYSTLKVQPAELEDSGVYFCASSHLAHNEQFFGPGTRLTVL.

This sequence joins TRBV12-3 or TRBV12-4 and TRBJ1-2; no definite D call. The CDR3 totals 13 residues. Trimming took 0 bases from V and 3 from J, leaving 5 bases between them. CDR3 region: CASSLALDYGYTF. The CDR3 nucleotides are TGTGCCAGCAGTTTAGCGCTGGACTATGGCTACACCTTC.

This clonotype was seen just once. This chain joins TRBV4-3 and TRBJ2-7; no clear D. Trimming took off 0 bases at V and 2 bases at J, with 11 bases between the two ends. CDR1 is LGHNA and CDR2 is YSLEER in the germline V gene. CDR3 length: 15 amino acids. The CDR3 DNA follows: TGCGCCAGCAGCCAAGAGGCAGGCCAGCCCTACGAGCAGTACTTC. It encodes CASSQEAGQPYEQYF.

This chain connects TRBV15 to TRBJ2-1; 7 positions agree with TRBD1. J was trimmed by 5 bases and V by 11 bases; bases with no gene match: 9. This CDR3 spans 13 amino acids. Per the germline V gene, CDR1 is LNHNV and CDR2 is YYDKDF (reference sequence). CDR3 residues: CALGTTGDNEQFF. The CDR3 DNA follows: TGTGCCCTAGGAACCACAGGGGACAATGAGCAGTTCTTC.

The chain recombines TRBV27 with TRBJ2-7; D not certain. Germline values: CDR1 MNHEY, CDR2 SMNVEV (reference sequence). The ends were cut back, 6 bases at V and 4 bases at J, with 7 bases in the middle. The CDR3 is made up of 11 amino acids. The CDR3 spells CASRDFYEQYF. CDR3 nucleotides: TGTGCCAGCAGGGATTTTTACGAGCAGTACTTC.